This paragraph reports one T cell receptor beta chain. This CDR3 has 14 amino acids. Looked up from germline, CDR1 is LNHNV and CDR2 is YYDKDF (reference sequence). The V end lost 5 bases, the J end lost 1 base, and 11 bases lay between the germline ends. This specimen belongs to a study of blood T cell repertoires in COVID-19. Libraries were prepared by immunoSEQ multiplex PCR; TCRdb keeps only in-frame clonotypes and omits some of them. This table holds under 200,000 clones, 75% to 90% found once. The material sequenced was PBMCs or T cells enriched from blood (not recorded which). The sequence was collected from an older woman who had recovered from COVID-19. The V and J genes are TRBV15 and TRBJ1-1, with a possible D match to TRBD1 (5 bases). CDR3 DNA sequence: TGTGCCACCAGCCCCGGCAGGGCGAACACTGAAGCTTTCTTT. Translated: CATSPGRANTEAFF.